The clone carrying this T cell receptor (beta chain) was seen ten or more times. Its target is unknown. For repertoire sequencing, the TCR beta CDR3 regions were amplified from RNA transcripts. After a first-round RT-PCR with HTBI primers, a second-round multiplex PCR was run. TCRdb re-derived calls from the multiplex PCR reads in MiXCR, one entry per CDR3 protein. The profile covers roughly 480,000 distinct CDR3 sequences, with roughly an eighth appearing a single time and 8% to 10% taken by the ten largest. The data derive from a study of Graves' ophthalmopathy and Graves' hyperthyroidism. This CDR3 comprises 13 residues. V was shortened by 6 bases and J by 3 bases, with 12 bases between the two germline ends. Germline lookup yields CDR1 SGHVS and CDR2 FNYEAQ. Presentation of ophthalmopathy in the donors involved moderate-to-severe activity, CAS ≥3, NOSPECS ≥4 and a duration under 3 months. Out of about 10 ml of fresh peripheral blood, PBMCs were obtained.

Overall study results and limits: With approximately 88% sensitivity and roughly 77% specificity, a 13-signature model separated ophthalmopathy from stable hyperthyroidism. Blood also carried most expanded thyroid clonotypes exceeding 0.001 frequency.

What was sequenced was blood. This TCR came from a woman in her twenties or thirties with Graves' ophthalmopathy. The rearrangement uses TRBV7-6 and TRBJ2-7, with D possibly matching TRBD1 (5 bases). In DNA form, the CDR3 reads TGTGCCAGCAGAACCACCGACAGCTACGAGCAGTACTTC. Its translation is CASRTTDSYEQYF.